The TCR beta chain described here comes from a study of blood T cell repertoires in COVID-19. Overall study: Spain, Italy and the United States supplied samples that represented acute and convalescent COVID-19. Sources were T cells, B-cell-depleted T cells, or PBMCs; the material itself was cDNA or gDNA.

The CDR3 is 16 residues long. CDR1 is SGHTA, CDR2 FQGTGA, per germline. J lost 4 bases, V lost 5 bases, and 10 bases had no gene match. In the original workflow: The assay estimated nucleated cells by amplifying reference gene primers. Assay used: immunoSEQ multiplex PCR; TCRdb lists only in-frame clones, some missing. V, J and clone size reflect that table, while D and trimming were determined from the DNA. The sample lists some 200,000 clones, about 90% occurring once. This clone was seen once. The chain carries TRBV7-3 and TRBJ2-2; 7 positions agree with TRBD1. The sequenced material came from peripheral blood. The source is a man aged 25-45 years with acute or convalescent COVID-19. The CDR3 spells CASSENPGGVTGELFF. CDR3 DNA: TGTGCCAGCAGCGAAAACCCAGGGGGAGTCACCGGGGAGCTGTTTTTT. Combining the CDR3 with reference TRBV7-3 and TRBJ2-2 gives the whole variable domain GAGVSQTPSNKVTEKGKYVELRCDPISGHTALYWYRQSLGQGPEFLIYFQGTGAADDSGLPNDRFFAVRPEGSVSTLKIQRTERGDSAVYLCASSENPGGVTGELFFGEGSRLTVL.